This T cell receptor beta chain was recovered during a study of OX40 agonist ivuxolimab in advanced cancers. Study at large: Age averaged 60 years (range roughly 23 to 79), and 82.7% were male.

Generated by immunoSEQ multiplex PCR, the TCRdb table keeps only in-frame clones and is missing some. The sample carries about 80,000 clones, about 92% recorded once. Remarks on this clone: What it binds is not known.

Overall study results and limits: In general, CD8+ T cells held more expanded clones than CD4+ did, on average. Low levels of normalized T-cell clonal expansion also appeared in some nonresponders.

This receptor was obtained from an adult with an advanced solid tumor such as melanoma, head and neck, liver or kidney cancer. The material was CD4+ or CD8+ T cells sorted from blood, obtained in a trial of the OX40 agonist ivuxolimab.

CDR3 sequence reads: CASSLRGGQLDEQYF. The CDR3 nucleotides are TGTGCCAGCAGTCTACGGGGCGGCCAACTGGACGAGCAGTACTTC. The V gene is TRBV2, the J gene TRBJ2-7; D tentatively reads TRBD1 or TRBD2 (5 bases each). The CDR3 totals 15 residues. Looked up from germline, CDR1 is SNHLY and CDR2 is FYNNEI. Trimming stripped 5 bases from V and 5 bases from J, with 19 bases between.